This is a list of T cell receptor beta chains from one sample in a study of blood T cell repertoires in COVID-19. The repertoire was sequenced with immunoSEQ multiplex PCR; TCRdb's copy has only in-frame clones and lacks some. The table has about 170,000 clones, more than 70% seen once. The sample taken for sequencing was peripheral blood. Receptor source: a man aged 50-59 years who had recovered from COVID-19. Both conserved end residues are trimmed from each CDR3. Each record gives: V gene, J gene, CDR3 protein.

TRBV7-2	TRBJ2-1	ASGSWELPGNEQF
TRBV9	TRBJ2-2	ASSATTSGGADTGELF
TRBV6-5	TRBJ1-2	ASKLSVNYGYT
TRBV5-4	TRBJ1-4	ASSLDRAGRSGNEKLF
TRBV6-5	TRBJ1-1	ASRRENTEAF
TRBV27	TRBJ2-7	ASSPRGTGGINEQY
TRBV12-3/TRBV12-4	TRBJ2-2	ASIRQLTGELF
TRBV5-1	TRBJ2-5	ASSLTGEETQY
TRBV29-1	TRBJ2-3	SVGIAGAKDTQY
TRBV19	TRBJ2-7	ASSPKGVLGEQY
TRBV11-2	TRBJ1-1	ASSPLTGGGTEAF
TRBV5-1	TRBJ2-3	ASSLRQVDTDTQY
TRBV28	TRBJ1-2	ASSFGGGGHYGYT
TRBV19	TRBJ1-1	ASSIGQVNTEAF
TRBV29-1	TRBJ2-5	SVGTQGFQETQY
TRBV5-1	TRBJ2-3	ASTGGSGRTDTQY
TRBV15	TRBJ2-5	ATSRDLAGGKETQY
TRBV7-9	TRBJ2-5	ASTQGTSGRGSETQY
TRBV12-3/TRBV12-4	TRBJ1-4	ASSLRDEKLF
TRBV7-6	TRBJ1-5	ASSLFQGDSNQPQH